This is a list of T cell receptor beta chains from one sample in a study of shared clonotypes between healthy human individuals. TCRdb keeps only in-frame clones here, not all; method: immunoSEQ multiplex PCR. The sample has under 1,100,000 clones, approximately 68% seen once. The sequenced material came from memory CD4+ T cells sorted from blood. These receptors were obtained from a man younger than 35 in good health. Both conserved end residues are part of each CDR3. The D gene is left open where the match is weak. Size is stated for part of the rows, as once, few or many counts, or as a class when the clone is expanded.

.	TRBJ1-4	few	TRBV2	CASSEPTILNEKLFF	TGTGCCAGCAGTGAACCCACCATCCTAAATGAAAAACTGTTTTTT
.	TRBJ1-5	.	TRBV28	CASSLFSQGGQPQHF	TGTGCCAGCAGTTTATTCTCACAGGGTGGGCAGCCCCAGCATTTT
.	TRBJ2-7	.	TRBV5-1	CASSFGGLVGYEQYF	TGCGCCAGCAGCTTTGGGGGGCTGGTCGGCTACGAGCAGTACTTC
TRBD2	TRBJ2-7	.	TRBV10-2	CASRKLAVGIGEQYF	TGCGCCAGCAGGAAACTAGCGGTGGGGATCGGGGAGCAGTACTTC
.	TRBJ1-5	.	TRBV19	CASSIDLRPQPQHF	TGTGCCAGTAGTATAGATCTTCGGCCTCAGCCCCAGCATTTT
.	TRBJ2-7	.	TRBV15	CATSRGTANEQYF	TGTGCCACCAGCAGAGGGACAGCCAACGAGCAGTACTTC
.	TRBJ1-1	.	TRBV19	CASSIGSGVQAEAFF	TGTGCCAGTAGTATAGGGTCGGGGGTTCAAGCTGAAGCTTTCTTT
TRBD1	TRBJ1-1	.	TRBV10-2	CASSESGSWDREDTEAFF	TGCGCCAGCAGTGAATCGGGATCCTGGGACAGGGAGGACACTGAAGCTTTCTTT
TRBD2	TRBJ2-1	.	TRBV5-1	CASSLGPSGRVNEQFF	TGCGCCAGCAGCTTGGGGCCTAGCGGGAGGGTCAATGAGCAGTTCTTC
.	TRBJ1-6	.	TRBV16	CASSQGTNSPLHF	TGTGCCAGCAGCCAAGGAACTAATTCACCCCTCCACTTT
TRBD1	TRBJ1-5	.	TRBV10-3	CATTGDLSNQPQHF	TGTGCCACCACAGGGGACCTTAGCAATCAGCCCCAGCATTTT
TRBD2	TRBJ2-3	.	TRBV9	CASSAYWEGTQYF	TGTGCCAGCAGCGCCTATTGGGAGGGGACGCAGTATTTT
.	TRBJ1-2	.	TRBV7-2	CASSLSKNTGYGYTF	TGTGCCAGCAGCTTATCAAAAAACACGGGCTATGGCTACACCTTC
.	TRBJ1-4	.	TRBV30	CAWSVGGKDEKLFF	TGTGCCTGGAGTGTCGGGGGGAAGGATGAAAAACTGTTTTTT
.	TRBJ2-3	.	TRBV7-2	CASSLASSTDTQYF	TGTGCCAGCAGCTTAGCGTCTAGCACAGATACGCAGTATTTT
.	TRBJ2-5	.	TRBV2	CASSGGAGDGSGETQYF	TGTGCCAGCAGTGGCGGGGCAGGGGACGGCAGTGGGGAGACCCAGTACTTC
TRBD2	TRBJ2-2	.	TRBV4-2	CASSQKAGGSGELFF	TGTGCCAGCAGCCAAAAAGCGGGGGGGTCCGGGGAGCTGTTTTTT
.	TRBJ2-7	.	TRBV30	CAWSVDRGFEQYF	TGTGCCTGGAGTGTAGATCGGGGGTTCGAGCAGTACTTC
TRBD1	TRBJ2-3	.	TRBV9	CASSVGGQVSTDTQYF	TGTGCCAGCAGCGTAGGGGGACAGGTTAGCACAGATACGCAGTATTTT
.	TRBJ1-5	.	TRBV30	CAWTQGMGNQPQHF	TGTGCCTGGACCCAGGGGATGGGGAATCAGCCCCAGCATTTT
TRBD2	TRBJ2-1	.	TRBV27	CASLTRGSGWGNEQFF	TGTGCCAGCCTAACTCGGGGTAGCGGGTGGGGCAATGAGCAGTTCTTC
TRBD1	TRBJ1-4	.	TRBV11-2	CASSLGTGGVEKLFF	TGTGCCAGCAGCCTAGGTACAGGGGGCGTGGAAAAACTGTTTTTT
TRBD1	TRBJ1-6	.	TRBV5-4	CASSRFDRGNSPLHF	TGTGCCAGCAGCCGATTCGACAGGGGCAATTCACCCCTCCACTTT
TRBD1	TRBJ2-3	.	TRBV6-5	CASKTGASDTQYF	TGTGCCAGCAAAACAGGGGCGTCAGATACGCAGTATTTT
.	TRBJ1-2	.	TRBV20-1	CSTNYGYTF	TGCAGCACGAACTATGGCTACACCTTC
TRBD1	TRBJ2-5	.	TRBV11-2	CASSLGTGGQTQYF	TGTGCCAGCAGCTTAGGGACAGGGGGGCAGACCCAGTACTTC
TRBD2	TRBJ2-7	.	TRBV10-1	CASSESTSGVYEQYF	TGCGCCAGCAGTGAGTCCACTAGCGGGGTTTACGAGCAGTACTTC
TRBD1	TRBJ2-7	.	TRBV5-5	CASSLDRGSYEQYF	TGTGCCAGCAGCTTGGACAGGGGATCCTACGAGCAGTACTTC
.	TRBJ1-3	many	TRBV12-2	CASRLEAGHLSSGNTIYF	TGTGCAAGTCGCTTAGAAGCGGGACACCTGAGCTCTGGAAACACCATATATTTT
TRBD2	TRBJ2-7	.	TRBV2	CASRNGLAAYEQYF	TGTGCCAGCCGAAACGGACTAGCTGCCTACGAGCAGTACTTC
TRBD1	TRBJ1-5	.	TRBV7-9	CASSPGTGSNQPQHF	TGTGCCAGCAGCCCAGGGACAGGGAGCAATCAGCCCCAGCATTTT
TRBD2	TRBJ2-3	.	TRBV5-1	CASSLERAGADTQYF	TGCGCCAGCAGCTTGGAGCGAGCGGGGGCCGATACGCAGTATTTT
TRBD1	TRBJ1-1	.	TRBV5-6	CASSSQQGTEAFF	TGTGCCAGCAGCTCACAACAGGGGACTGAAGCTTTCTTT
.	TRBJ2-7	few	TRBV5-1	CASSFKEEQYF	TGCGCCAGCAGCTTTAAGGAGGAGCAGTACTTC
TRBD1	TRBJ2-3	once	TRBV27	CASRKTGGGGDTQYF	TGTGCCAGCAGGAAGACAGGGGGAGGTGGAGATACGCAGTATTTT
TRBD2	TRBJ2-5	.	TRBV5-4	CASSSRTSGSSETQYF	TGTGCCAGCAGCAGTCGGACTAGCGGGAGCTCGGAGACCCAGTACTTC
TRBD1	TRBJ2-7	.	TRBV2	CASRGQDSSYEQYF	TGTGCCAGCAGGGGACAGGACAGCTCCTACGAGCAGTACTTC
TRBD1	TRBJ1-5	.	TRBV19	CASSTSPRGIIWNQPQHF	TGTGCCAGTAGTACCTCCCCCAGGGGGATCATCTGGAATCAGCCCCAGCATTTT
.	TRBJ1-1	few	TRBV5-1	CASSLDTIGTRNTEAFF	TGCGCCAGCAGCTTGGACACAATCGGGACAAGGAACACTGAAGCTTTCTTT
TRBD1	TRBJ1-1	few	TRBV6-5	CASTTGQGREAFF	TGTGCCAGCACTACGGGACAGGGGAGAGAAGCTTTCTTT
.	TRBJ2-3	once	TRBV15	CATSRDLGGTTSTDTQYF	TGTGCCACCAGCAGAGATTTGGGCGGGACAACTAGCACAGATACGCAGTATTTT
TRBD1	TRBJ2-2	.	TRBV5-1	CASSIGQGITGELFF	TGCGCCAGCAGTATAGGACAGGGGATCACCGGGGAGCTGTTTTTT
.	TRBJ1-6	.	TRBV6-1	CASSSQEANRPLHF	TGTGCCAGCTCGTCCCAGGAGGCCAACAGGCCCCTCCACTTT
.	TRBJ1-1	.	TRBV15	CATSREGGKNTEAFF	TGTGCCACCAGCAGAGAGGGCGGGAAAAACACTGAAGCTTTCTTT
.	TRBJ1-1	.	TRBV6-5	CASRAGWNTEAFF	TGTGCCAGCAGGGCCGGCTGGAACACTGAAGCTTTCTTT
.	TRBJ2-7	.	TRBV27	CASSLSSTGIWAYEQYF	TGTGCCAGCAGTTTGTCTTCAACAGGGATCTGGGCCTACGAGCAGTACTTC
TRBD2	TRBJ2-3	.	TRBV2	CASSDPGLAGRTDTQYF	TGTGCCAGCAGTGACCCGGGACTAGCGGGACGGACAGATACGCAGTATTTT
TRBD1	TRBJ1-1	.	TRBV6-5	CASSYGTGVRTEAFF	TGTGCCAGCAGTTACGGGACAGGGGTGAGGACTGAAGCTTTCTTT
.	TRBJ1-2	.	TRBV18	CASSPRQGRSYGYTF	TGTGCCAGCTCACCACGGCAGGGACGAAGCTATGGCTACACCTTC
TRBD2	TRBJ2-5	.	TRBV7-7	CASSLAGDQETQYF	TGTGCTAGCAGCTTAGCGGGGGACCAAGAGACCCAGTACTTC
.	TRBJ2-5	.	TRBV5-1	CASSLEGTQYF	TGCGCCAGCAGCCTGGAGGGGACCCAGTACTTC